This T cell receptor beta chain was sequenced during a study of cytomegalovirus exposure and HLA in healthy donors. The wider study: Samples from HLA-typed donors yielded 65 million to 90 million unique TCRs in an early data release.

The table lists this clone with a count of one. Participants comprised healthy donors of bone marrow. PCR employed 60 Vbeta and 13 Jbeta primers. The repertoire was sequenced with immunoSEQ multiplex PCR; TCRdb's copy has only in-frame clones and lacks some. The table has roughly 100,000 clones, around 82% seen once. The CDR3 has 15 residues. Germline V CDR1 and CDR2: SEHNR, FQNEAQ (reference sequence). The source is a man aged 25 to 45 in good health and CMV-seropositive. Sequencing was performed on PBMCs. The chain joins TRBV7-9 to TRBJ2-5; 9 bases are shared with TRBD1. The closer fit of TRBJ2-7 to the DNA end suggests the J call may be wrong. In DNA, the CDR3 is TGTGCCAGCAGCTTATTGCGGACAGGGGCCTACGAGCAGTACTTC. Amino acids: CASSLLRTGAYEQYF.